Listed below are T cell receptor beta chains from one sample, sequenced in a study of T cells in localized non-small cell lung cancer. Sequencing was performed with immunoSEQ multiplex PCR; in TCRdb, only in-frame clones are kept and a portion is missing. Among about 2,100 clones listed, approximately 32% were seen once. The sequences come from lung tumor tissue, collected before any cancer treatment. The receptors originated from a male donor at least 60 years old with stage I squamous cell lung carcinoma. Each CDR3 is given with its conserved first and last residue. The D gene is left open where the match is weak. Only some rows state a clone size, as once, few, many or a class for expanded clones.

abundance,d_gene,v_gene,j_gene,CDR3aa,CDR3nt
-,TRBD1,TRBV10-2,TRBJ1-4,CASRATGAVNEKLFF,TGCGCCAGCAGAGCCACAGGGGCCGTAAATGAAAAACTGTTTTTT
-,-,TRBV6-8,TRBJ1-1,CASSLTPDTEAFF,TGTGCCAGCAGCCTAACTCCCGATACGGAAGCTTTCTTT
-,TRBD1,TRBV19,TRBJ1-6,CASSGQGFNSPLHF,TGTGCCAGTTCGGGACAGGGTTTCAACTCACCCCTCCACTTT
large,-,TRBV6-8,TRBJ1-1,CASRTNRVSTEAFF,TGTGCCAGCAGGACAAACAGGGTTTCGACTGAAGCTTTCTTT
few,TRBD2,TRBV11-3,TRBJ2-7,CASTLGLAGENEQYF,TGTGCCAGCACTTTAGGGCTAGCGGGAGAGAACGAGCAGTACTTC
-,-,TRBV18,TRBJ1-1,CASSPMPTENTEAFF,TGTGCCAGCTCACCAATGCCGACAGAGAACACTGAAGCTTTCTTT
few,-,TRBV19,TRBJ2-6,CASTLLGDSGANVLTF,TGTGCCAGTACCCTTTTGGGGGACTCTGGGGCCAACGTCCTGACTTTC
-,-,TRBV27,TRBJ2-2,CASSLGGTNTGELFF,TGTGCCAGCAGTTTAGGGGGGACGAACACCGGGGAGCTGTTTTTT
-,-,TRBV11-3,TRBJ1-6,CASRTLSLNSPLHF,TGTGCCAGCAGAACACTCTCCCTTAATTCACCCCTCCACTTT
medium-sized,-,TRBV9,TRBJ1-6,CASSVDEVSYNSPLHF,TGTGCCAGCAGCGTAGATGAAGTATCCTATAATTCACCCCTCCACTTT
few,TRBD1,TRBV14,TRBJ2-7,CASSVQGLAYEQYF,TGTGCCAGCAGCGTACAGGGGCTCGCCTACGAGCAGTACTTC
-,-,TRBV25-1,TRBJ1-2,CASSGHRYGYTF,TGTGCCAGCAGTGGGCATCGCTATGGCTACACCTTC
few,-,TRBV28,TRBJ1-4,CASSSGGRADEKLFF,TGTGCCAGCAGTAGTGGCGGCAGGGCGGATGAAAAACTGTTTTTT
few,TRBD2,TRBV29-1,TRBJ2-5,CSVEGGVGLAATKETQYF,TGCAGCGTTGAAGGAGGGGTTGGACTAGCGGCAACTAAAGAGACCCAGTACTTC